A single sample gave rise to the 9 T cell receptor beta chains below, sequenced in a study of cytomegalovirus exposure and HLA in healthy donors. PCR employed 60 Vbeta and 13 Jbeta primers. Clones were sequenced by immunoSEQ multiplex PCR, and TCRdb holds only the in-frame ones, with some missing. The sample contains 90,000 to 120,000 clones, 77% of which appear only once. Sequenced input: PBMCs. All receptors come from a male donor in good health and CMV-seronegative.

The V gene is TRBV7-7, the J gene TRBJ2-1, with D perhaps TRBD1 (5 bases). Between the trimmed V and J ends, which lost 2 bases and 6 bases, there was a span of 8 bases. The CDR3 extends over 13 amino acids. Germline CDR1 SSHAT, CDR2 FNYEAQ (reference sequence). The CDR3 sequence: CASSLLQGNEQFF. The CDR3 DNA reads TGTGCCAGCAGCTTACTTCAGGGCAATGAGCAGTTCTTC.

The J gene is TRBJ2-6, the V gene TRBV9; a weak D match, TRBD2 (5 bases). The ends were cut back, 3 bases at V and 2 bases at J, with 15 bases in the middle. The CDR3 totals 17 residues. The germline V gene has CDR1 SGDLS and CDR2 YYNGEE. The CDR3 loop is CASSAPTTAAGANVLTF. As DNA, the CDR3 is TGTGCCAGCAGCGCCCCGACTACGGCGGCTGGGGCCAACGTCCTGACTTTC.

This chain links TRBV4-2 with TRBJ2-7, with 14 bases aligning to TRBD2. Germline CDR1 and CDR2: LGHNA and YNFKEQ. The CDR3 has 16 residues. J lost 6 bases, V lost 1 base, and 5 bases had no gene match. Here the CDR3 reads CASSQGGTSGRGEQYF. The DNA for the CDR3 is TGTGCCAGCAGCCAAGGAGGGACTAGCGGGAGAGGCGAGCAGTACTTC.

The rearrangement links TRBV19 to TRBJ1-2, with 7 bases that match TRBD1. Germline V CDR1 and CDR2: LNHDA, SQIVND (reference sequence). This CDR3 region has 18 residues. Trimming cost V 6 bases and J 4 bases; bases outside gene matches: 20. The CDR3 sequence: CASRVTGTELRRGYGYTF. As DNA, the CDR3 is TGTGCCAGTAGAGTAACCGGGACAGAACTTCGGCGTGGCTATGGCTACACCTTC. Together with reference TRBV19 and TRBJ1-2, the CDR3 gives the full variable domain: DGGITQSPKYLFRKEGQNVTLSCEQNLNHDAMYWYRQDPGQGLRLIYYSQIVNDFQKGDIAEGYSVSREKKESFPLTVTSAQKNPTAFYLCASRVTGTELRRGYGYTFGSGTRLTVV.

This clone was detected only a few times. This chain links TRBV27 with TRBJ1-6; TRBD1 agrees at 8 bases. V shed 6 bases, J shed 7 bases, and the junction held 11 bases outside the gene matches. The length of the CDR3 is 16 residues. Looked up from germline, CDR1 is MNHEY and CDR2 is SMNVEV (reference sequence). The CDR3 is CASSSGAGGLNSPLHF. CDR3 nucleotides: TGTGCCAGCAGCTCCGGGGCAGGGGGCCTAAATTCACCCCTCCACTTT.

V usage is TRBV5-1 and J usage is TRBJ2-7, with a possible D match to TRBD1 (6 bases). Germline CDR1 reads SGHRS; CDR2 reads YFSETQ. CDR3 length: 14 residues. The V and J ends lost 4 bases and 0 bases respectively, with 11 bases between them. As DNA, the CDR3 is TGCGCCAGCAGCGCCGGGACAACCTCCTACGAGCAGTACTTC. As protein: CASSAGTTSYEQYF.

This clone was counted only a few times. CDR3 DNA: TGTGCCAGCAGTCCACTAGCGGGCAGCCGCGGCACCGGGGAGCTGTTTTTT. This codes for CASSPLAGSRGTGELFF. The chain has TRBV27 and TRBJ2-2, with TRBD2 identical over 9 bases. V was clipped by 5 bases and J by 4 bases; unmatched bases: 11. The CDR3 is made up of 17 amino acids. In germline, CDR1 is MNHEY, CDR2 SMNVEV (reference sequence).

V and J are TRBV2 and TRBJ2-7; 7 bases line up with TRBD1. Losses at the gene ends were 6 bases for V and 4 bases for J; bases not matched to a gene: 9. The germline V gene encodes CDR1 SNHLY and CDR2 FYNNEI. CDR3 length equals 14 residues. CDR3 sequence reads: CASRGTARGYEQYF. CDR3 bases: TGTGCCAGCAGGGGGACAGCCCGTGGGTACGAGCAGTACTTC. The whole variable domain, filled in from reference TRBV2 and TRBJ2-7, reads EPEVTQTPSHQVTQMGQEVILRCVPISNHLYFYWYRQILGQKVEFLVSFYNNEISEKSEIFDDQFSVERPDGSNFTLKIRSTKLEDSAMYFCASRGTARGYEQYFGPGTRLTVT.

The CDR3 loop is CASSLGGSYTEAFF. CDR3 DNA sequence: TGTGCCAGCAGTTTGGGCGGGTCGTACACTGAAGCTTTCTTT. The chain couples TRBV27 to TRBJ1-1; D gene uncertain. Per germline, CDR1 MNHEY and CDR2 SMNVEV (reference sequence). The CDR3 is 14 residues long. The germline V and J ends were trimmed by 3 bases and 3 bases, with 11 bases remaining between them.